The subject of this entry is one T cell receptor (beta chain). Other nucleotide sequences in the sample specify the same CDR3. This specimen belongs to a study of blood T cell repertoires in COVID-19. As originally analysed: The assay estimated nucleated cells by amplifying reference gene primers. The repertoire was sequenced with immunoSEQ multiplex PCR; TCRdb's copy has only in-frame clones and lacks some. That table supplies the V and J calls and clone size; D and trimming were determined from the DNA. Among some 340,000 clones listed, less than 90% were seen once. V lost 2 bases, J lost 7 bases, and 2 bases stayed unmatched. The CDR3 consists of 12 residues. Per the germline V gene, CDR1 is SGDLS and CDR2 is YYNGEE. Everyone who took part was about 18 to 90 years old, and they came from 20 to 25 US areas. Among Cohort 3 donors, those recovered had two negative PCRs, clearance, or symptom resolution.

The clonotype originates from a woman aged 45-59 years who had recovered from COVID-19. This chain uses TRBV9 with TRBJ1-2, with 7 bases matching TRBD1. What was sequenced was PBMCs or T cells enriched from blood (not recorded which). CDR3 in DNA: TGTGCCAGCAGCGTGTCAGGGGGTGGCTACACCTTC. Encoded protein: CASSVSGGGYTF.